Following are 22 T cell receptor beta chains from one sample sequenced in a study of blood T cells in healthy people across ages. Through a sample-barcoded 5' primer and a J-beta primer mix, a second PCR was run for about 6 to 12 cycles. MiXCR, applied by TCRdb to the 5' RACE reads, yields one record per CDR3 protein. The data contain about 1.4 million distinct CDR3 sequences, roughly 60% of them seen just once; the ten biggest clones take up roughly 6.3%. Sequencing was done on a sample of blood. These receptors all come from a man aged 18-30 years in good health.

The chain employs TRBV3-1 and TRBJ2-7; 7 positions match TRBD2. The DNA matches TRBJ2-5 better at its end, which makes the J call doubtful. The CDR3 spans 16 residues. The germline V gene has CDR1 LGHDT and CDR2 YNNKEL (reference sequence). In nucleotides, the CDR3 is TGTGCCAGCAGCCAAGATGGTGTGGGGGGGGAAGAGACCCAGTACTTC. This encodes CASSQDGVGGEETQYF.

The chain couples TRBV24-1 to TRBJ2-1; D gene unclear. The V gene's germline CDR1 is KGHDR and CDR2 SFDVKD. This CDR3 is built from 12 residues. V gave up 3 bases and J gave up 10 bases, with 9 bases separating them. In DNA, the CDR3 is TGTGCCACCAGTGATCTGGGATACGAGCAGTTCTTC. Translation: CATSDLGYEQFF.

This clonotype appeared a single time. J is TRBJ1-4 and V is TRBV25-1, with TRBD1 as a possible D gene (6 bases). Germline assignment: CDR1 MGHDK and CDR2 SYGVNS. The CDR3 spans 17 residues. V gave up 1 base and J gave up 8 bases, with 20 bases separating them. As DNA, the CDR3 is TGTGCCAGCAGTGAATTTTCGGCAGGGACAAGAAAGGAAAAACTGTTTTTT. Protein product: CASSEFSAGTRKEKLFF.

This clonotype appeared a single time. V and J are TRBV4-1 and TRBJ2-1, with D possibly being TRBD1 or TRBD2 (5 bases each). The CDR3 length is 16 residues. From germline, CDR1 is MGHRA and CDR2 YSYEKL. The V gene lost 2 bases and the J gene lost 8 bases, with 19 bases spanning the gap. In nucleotides, the CDR3 is TGCGCCAGCAGCCAAAGGTGGGGAACTAGGGGCGATGAGCAGTTCTTC. Amino acid sequence: CASSQRWGTRGDEQFF.

The chain has TRBV20-1 and TRBJ2-5, with D unresolved. The CDR3 consists of 12 residues. The germline V and J ends were trimmed by 3 bases and 2 bases, with 7 bases remaining between them. Per germline, CDR1 DFQATT and CDR2 SNEGSKA (reference sequence). The CDR3 loop reads CSASGQQETQYF. The DNA of the CDR3 is TGCAGTGCTAGTGGGCAGCAAGAGACCCAGTACTTC.

This chain joins TRBV15 and TRBJ1-6; D call uncertain. This CDR3 region has 12 residues. Per the germline V gene, CDR1 is LNHNV and CDR2 is YYDKDF (reference sequence). Trimming removed 2 bases at V and 9 bases at J, with 5 bases between. The DNA for the CDR3 is TGTGCCACCAGCAGAAATCTTTCACCCCTCCACTTT. The encoded protein is CATSRNLSPLHF.

The chain is built from TRBV29-1 and TRBJ1-2, with D possibly matching TRBD1 (6 bases). V was clipped by 1 base and J by 2 bases, with 14 bases between them. The CDR3 has 15 amino acids. Germline-derived CDR1 and CDR2 are SQVTM and ANQGSEA. The CDR3 protein is CSVEGTEFTNYGYTF. The DNA of the CDR3 is TGCAGCGTTGAAGGGACAGAATTCACCAACTATGGCTACACCTTC. Full variable domain (outside the CDR3, taken from reference TRBV29-1 and TRBJ1-2): SAVISQKPSRDICQRGTSLTIQCQVDSQVTMMFWYRQQPGQSLTLIATANQGSEATYESGFVIDKFPISRPNLTFSTLTVSNMSPEDSSIYLCSVEGTEFTNYGYTFGSGTRLTVV.

This clonotype was detected only a few times. The rearrangement links TRBV5-1 to TRBJ2-1; 7 bases match TRBD2. V shed 0 bases and J 6 bases; nucleotides not matched to a gene: 9. This CDR3 has 16 amino acids. Germline V gene data show CDR1 as SGHRS and CDR2 as YFSETQ. The CDR3 spells CASSLAGGTVTNEQFF. CDR3 bases: TGCGCCAGCAGCTTGGCCGGGGGGACTGTTACCAATGAGCAGTTCTTC.

The V gene is TRBV19, the J gene TRBJ2-1; 9 positions match TRBD1. Per germline, CDR1 LNHDA and CDR2 SQIVND (reference sequence). This CDR3 comprises 15 residues. V trimming: 7 bases; J trimming: 7 bases; junction bases outside the gene matches: 11. In DNA, the CDR3 is TGTGCCAGTACCATCACAGGGGGCTCTCAAAATGAGCAGTTCTTC. This translates into CASTITGGSQNEQFF.

The V call is TRBV10-3, the J call TRBJ2-5; tentative D call: TRBD2 (5 bases). With the DNA end fitting TRBJ2-7 better, the J assignment may be wrong. From germline, CDR1 is ENHRY and CDR2 SYGVKD. This CDR3 is built from 15 residues. CDR3 protein: CAISGRGELGSEQYF. The CDR3 DNA reads TGTGCCATCAGTGGGAGAGGCGAACTAGGATCCGAGCAGTACTTC.

This clonotype came up many times. This chain links TRBV25-1 with TRBJ1-5, with 10 bases lining up with TRBD1. This CDR3 is built from 14 residues. CDR1 MGHDK and CDR2 SYGVNS come from the germline V gene. With 4 bases clipped from V and 6 bases from J, the junction kept 3 bases outside the gene matches. DNA of the CDR3: TGTGCCAGCAGTGCCGGGACAGGGGTTCAGCCCCAGCATTTT. Translating it yields CASSAGTGVQPQHF.

This clonotype was detected once. This chain connects TRBV2 to TRBJ2-2, with D unresolved. The CDR3 loop spans 14 amino acids. Germline-derived CDR1 and CDR2 are SNHLY and FYNNEI. V was shortened by 8 bases and J by 0 bases, with 10 bases between the two germline ends. DNA for the CDR3: TGTGCCAGCCTTTCGTTGCCGAACACCGGGGAGCTGTTTTTT. It yields the protein CASLSLPNTGELFF.

J is TRBJ1-6 and V is TRBV10-3; 9 bases map to TRBD1. This CDR3 has 14 residues. The trim removed 0 bases at V and 11 bases at J, leaving 2 bases unmatched. Germline V gene lookup returns CDR1 ENHRY and CDR2 SYGVKD. The CDR3 loop reads CAISESTGGAPLHF. The CDR3 coding sequence is TGTGCCATCAGTGAGTCGACAGGGGGGGCACCCCTCCACTTT.

This chain joins TRBV20-1 and TRBJ2-3, with 7 bases matching TRBD2. V was pared by 0 bases and J by 12 bases, with 15 bases of the junction left unmatched. Germline lookup yields CDR1 DFQATT and CDR2 SNEGSKA (reference sequence). This CDR3 is 15 amino acids long. In DNA form, the CDR3 reads TGCAGTGCTAGAGAGGCTTTGGGGGGACTACCTAATCAGTATTTT. Translating it yields CSAREALGGLPNQYF.

This clonotype was detected only a few times. The rearrangement links TRBV6-5 to TRBJ2-7, with no clear D. The J call may not be correct, given that the DNA end is closer to TRBJ2-5. Germline CDR1 reads MNHEY; CDR2 reads SVGAGI. This CDR3 spans 13 amino acids. CDR3 sequence: CASTPSRRETQYF. The CDR3 coding sequence is TGTGCCAGCACCCCCAGTCGGCGAGAGACCCAGTACTTC.

This clonotype was counted between two and nine times. The chain is built from TRBV12-3 or TRBV12-4 and TRBJ1-4; tentative D call: TRBD1 (5 bases). This CDR3 is 14 amino acids long. Deletions cut 3 bases from V and 4 bases from J, with 9 bases between. CDR3 DNA sequence: TGTGCCAGCAGTTTGGCAGGGCTTAATGAAAAACTGTTTTTT. Residues: CASSLAGLNEKLFF.

This clonotype was observed at least ten times. The chain combines TRBV2 with TRBJ2-7; possible D gene TRBD2, 5 bases. V was shortened by 5 bases and J by 2 bases, with 19 bases between the two germline ends. The CDR3 is 16 amino acids. CDR1 and CDR2 (germline): SNHLY, FYNNEI. CDR3 coding DNA: TGTGCCAGCAGTAAAGACCCCTTTAGCGCCCCCTACGAGCAGTACTTC. This sequence encodes CASSKDPFSAPYEQYF.

In its sample, this clonotype was seen many times. The J gene is TRBJ2-3, the V gene TRBV7-2; 12 bases fit TRBD2. The length of the CDR3 is 17 residues. J gave up 5 bases and V 0 bases, and 6 bases lay outside the gene matches. CDR1 SGHTA and CDR2 FQGNSA come from the germline V gene. The CDR3 protein is CASSLAASSGRGDTQYF. The CDR3, as DNA: TGTGCCAGCAGCTTAGCCGCCTCTAGCGGGAGGGGAGATACGCAGTATTTT. The full variable domain, rest sourced from reference TRBV7-2 and TRBJ2-3, is GAGVSQSPSNKVTEKGKDVELRCDPISGHTALYWYRQSLGQGLEFLIYFQGNSAPDKSGLPSDRFSAERTGGSVSTLTIQRTQQEDSAVYLCASSLAASSGRGDTQYFGPGTRLTVL.

This clonotype was observed a single time. The rearrangement uses TRBV5-1 and TRBJ1-2; D is unclear. CDR3 length equals 14 residues. The germline CDR1 and CDR2 sequences are SGHRS and YFSETQ. Trimming took 0 bases from V and 7 from J, leaving 13 bases between them. CDR3 residues: CASSLEVGPSGYTF. CDR3 in DNA: TGCGCCAGCAGCTTGGAGGTAGGGCCGAGTGGCTACACCTTC.

This rearrangement joins TRBV3-1 to TRBJ1-4, with no clear D. Germline CDR1 is LGHDT and CDR2 is YNNKEL (reference sequence). The germline V and J ends were trimmed by 1 base and 2 bases, with 8 bases remaining between them. CDR3 length equals 15 residues. The CDR3 sequence is CASSQVGHTNEKLFF. For the CDR3, the DNA is TGTGCCAGCAGCCAAGTGGGCCATACTAATGAAAAACTGTTTTTT.

The chain has TRBV4-1 and TRBJ2-1; TRBD1 matches 8 bases. The germline CDR1 and CDR2 sequences are MGHRA and YSYEKL. V trimming: 5 bases; J trimming: 8 bases; junction bases outside the gene matches: 11. The CDR3 has 15 residues. The chain's CDR3 is CASSSRQGSLDEQFF. CDR3 nucleotide sequence: TGCGCCAGCAGCAGCCGACAGGGGTCTTTGGATGAGCAGTTCTTC.

The gene calls are TRBV29-1 and TRBJ2-3; TRBD2 agrees at 14 bases. V was clipped by 7 bases and J by 5 bases; unmatched bases: 8. Germline V lookup: CDR1 SQVTM, CDR2 ANQGSEA. The CDR3 has 15 amino acids. The CDR3 sequence is CSGGTSGGTIDTQYF. The CDR3 nucleotides read TGCAGCGGGGGGACTAGCGGGGGAACGATAGATACGCAGTATTTT.